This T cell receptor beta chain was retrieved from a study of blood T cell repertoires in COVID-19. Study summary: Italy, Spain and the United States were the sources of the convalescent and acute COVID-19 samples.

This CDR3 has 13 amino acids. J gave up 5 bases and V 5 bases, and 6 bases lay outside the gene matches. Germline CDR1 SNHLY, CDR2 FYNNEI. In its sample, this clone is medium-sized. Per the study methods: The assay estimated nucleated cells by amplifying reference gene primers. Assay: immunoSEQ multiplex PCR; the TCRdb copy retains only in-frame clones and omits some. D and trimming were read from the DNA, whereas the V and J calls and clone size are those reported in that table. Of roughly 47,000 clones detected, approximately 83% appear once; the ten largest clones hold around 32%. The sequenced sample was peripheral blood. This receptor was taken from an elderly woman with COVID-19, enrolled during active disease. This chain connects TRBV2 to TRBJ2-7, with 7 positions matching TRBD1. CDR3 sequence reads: CASSSQQGDEQYF. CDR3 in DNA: TGTGCCAGCAGTAGCCAGCAGGGGGACGAGCAGTACTTC. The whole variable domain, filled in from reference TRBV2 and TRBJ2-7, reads EPEVTQTPSHQVTQMGQEVILRCVPISNHLYFYWYRQILGQKVEFLVSFYNNEISEKSEIFDDQFSVERPDGSNFTLKIRSTKLEDSAMYFCASSSQQGDEQYFGPGTRLTVT.